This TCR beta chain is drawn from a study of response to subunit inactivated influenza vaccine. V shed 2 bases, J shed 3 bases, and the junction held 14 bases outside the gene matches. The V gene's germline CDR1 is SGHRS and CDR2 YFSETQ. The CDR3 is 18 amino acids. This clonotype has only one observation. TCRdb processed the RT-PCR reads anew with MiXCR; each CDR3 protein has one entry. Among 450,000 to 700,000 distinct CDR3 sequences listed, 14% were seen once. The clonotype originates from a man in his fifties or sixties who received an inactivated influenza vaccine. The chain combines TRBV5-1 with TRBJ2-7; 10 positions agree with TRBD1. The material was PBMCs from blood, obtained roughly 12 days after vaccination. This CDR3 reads CASSFLPLGTGARYEQYF. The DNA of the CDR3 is TGCGCCAGCAGCTTCCTCCCCCTCGGGACAGGGGCTCGCTACGAGCAGTACTTC.